The clone carrying this T cell receptor (beta chain) showed up just a few times. What it binds is unknown. Germline assignment: CDR1 SGHRS and CDR2 YFSETQ. V was clipped by 4 bases and J by 7 bases, with 9 bases between them. The CDR3 extends over 12 amino acids. Peripheral blood genomic DNA, not sorted cells or RNA, was the template. TRB rearrangements spanning V, D and J were amplified using mixed TRB-A/B primers. In TCRdb, the multiplex PCR reads were re-called with MiXCR into one record per CDR3 protein. The table includes 3,500 to 4,500 distinct CDR3 sequences, under 30% detected once. The data stem from a study of T cell repertoires in aging, cancer and after chemotherapy. Study-wide points: In cancer patients, declining TCR diversity with age involved lost richness and lost evenness.

This TCR came from a human donor with a solid tumor. Sequenced sample: blood. The chain couples TRBV5-1 to TRBJ2-1; D ambiguous. The CDR3 nucleotides are TGCGCCAGCAGCGCGATGTCGAATGAGCAGTTCTTC. This codes for CASSAMSNEQFF.